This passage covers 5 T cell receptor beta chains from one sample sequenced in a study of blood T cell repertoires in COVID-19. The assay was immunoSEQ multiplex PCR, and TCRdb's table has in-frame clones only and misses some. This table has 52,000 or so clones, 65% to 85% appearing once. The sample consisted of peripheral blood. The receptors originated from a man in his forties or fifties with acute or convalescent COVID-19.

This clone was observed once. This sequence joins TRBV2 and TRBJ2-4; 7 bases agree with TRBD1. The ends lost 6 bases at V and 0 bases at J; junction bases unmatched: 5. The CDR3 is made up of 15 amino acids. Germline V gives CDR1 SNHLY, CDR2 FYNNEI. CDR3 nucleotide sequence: TGTGCCAGCAGCAGGGACAGAATAGCCAAAAACATTCAGTACTTC. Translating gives CASSRDRIAKNIQYF.

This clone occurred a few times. The CDR3, as DNA: TGTGCCAGTCAGGACAGGGGTAGCACAGATACGCAGTATTTT. Encoded protein: CASQDRGSTDTQYF. This chain joins TRBV19 and TRBJ2-3; 9 positions agree with TRBD1. The CDR3 sequence is 14 residues long. J lost 0 bases, V lost 8 bases, and 3 bases had no gene match. The germline V gene has CDR1 LNHDA and CDR2 SQIVND (reference sequence). The full variable domain, with the rest looked up from reference TRBV19 and TRBJ2-3, is DGGITQSPKYLFRKEGQNVTLSCEQNLNHDAMYWYRQDPGQGLRLIYYSQIVNDFQKGDIAEGYSVSREKKESFPLTVTSAQKNPTAFYLCASQDRGSTDTQYFGPGTRLTVL.

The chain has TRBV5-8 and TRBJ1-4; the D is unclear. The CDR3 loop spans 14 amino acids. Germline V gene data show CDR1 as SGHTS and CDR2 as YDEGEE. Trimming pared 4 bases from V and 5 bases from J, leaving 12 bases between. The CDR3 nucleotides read TGTGCCAGCAGCCCCAGGACTGTCAATGAAAAACTGTTTTTT. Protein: CASSPRTVNEKLFF.

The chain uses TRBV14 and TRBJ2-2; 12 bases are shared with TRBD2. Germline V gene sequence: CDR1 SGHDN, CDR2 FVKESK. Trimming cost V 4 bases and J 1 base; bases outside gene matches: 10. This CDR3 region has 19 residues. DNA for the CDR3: TGTGCCAGCAGCCCCGGACTAGCGGGGATTAAACTGAACACCGGGGAGCTGTTTTTT. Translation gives CASSPGLAGIKLNTGELFF.

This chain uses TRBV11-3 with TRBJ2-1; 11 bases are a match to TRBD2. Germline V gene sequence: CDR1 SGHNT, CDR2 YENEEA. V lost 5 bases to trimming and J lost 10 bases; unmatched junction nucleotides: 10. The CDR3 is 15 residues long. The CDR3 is CASSPGTSGAREQFF. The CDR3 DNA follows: TGTGCCAGCAGCCCCGGGACTAGCGGAGCCCGGGAGCAGTTCTTC.